The 4 T cell receptor beta chains below were found in one sample sequenced in a study of blood T cell repertoires in COVID-19. Using immunoSEQ multiplex PCR, the repertoire was profiled, and TCRdb retains in-frame clones only, with some absent. This table holds 280,000 or so clones, 75% to 90% found once. Sequenced sample: peripheral blood. The receptor source for this set is a woman in her sixties or seventies with acute or convalescent COVID-19.

Comments on this clone: In the same sample, other DNA sequences code for this CDR3. This chain uses TRBV4-3 with TRBJ2-1, with a tentative D call TRBD2 (6 bases). Trimming left V 0 bases short and J 4 bases short, with 10 bases between. Germline-derived CDR1 and CDR2 are LGHNA and YSLEER. The CDR3 extends over 15 amino acids. The CDR3 DNA reads TGCGCCAGCAGCCAAGATCCCGGGGGATACAATGAGCAGTTCTTC. Its translation: CASSQDPGGYNEQFF.

The gene calls are TRBV11-2 and TRBJ1-3; 7 bases fit TRBD1. Trimming removed 1 base from V and 4 bases from J; junction bases left unmatched: 7. The CDR3 length is 16 residues. Germline CDR1 SGHAT, CDR2 FQNNGV. The CDR3: CASSLATQGTGNTIYF. In DNA, the CDR3 is TGTGCCAGCAGCTTAGCGACACAGGGGACCGGAAACACCATATATTTT.

V is TRBV18 and J is TRBJ1-1; 7 positions agree with TRBD1. The V segment lost 3 bases and the J segment 1 base; nucleotides outside the gene matches: 8. The germline gives CDR1 KGHSH, CDR2 LQKENI. This CDR3 is 16 amino acids long. The DNA for the CDR3 is TGTGCCAGCTCACCGGTGGGCAACAGGGGGAACACTGAAGCTTTCTTT. Residues: CASSPVGNRGNTEAFF.

V and J are TRBV3-1 (or the pseudogene TRBV3-2) and TRBJ2-1, with 12 bases aligning to TRBD1. The germline CDR1 and CDR2 sequences are LGHDT and YNNKEL (reference sequence). CDR3 length equals 17 residues. V lost 0 bases and J lost 8; bases outside the gene matches: 8. The DNA of the CDR3 is TGTGCCAGCAGCCAAGATGAAGGGACAGGGGGCGGCTATGAGCAGTTCTTC. Translated, it gives CASSQDEGTGGGYEQFF.